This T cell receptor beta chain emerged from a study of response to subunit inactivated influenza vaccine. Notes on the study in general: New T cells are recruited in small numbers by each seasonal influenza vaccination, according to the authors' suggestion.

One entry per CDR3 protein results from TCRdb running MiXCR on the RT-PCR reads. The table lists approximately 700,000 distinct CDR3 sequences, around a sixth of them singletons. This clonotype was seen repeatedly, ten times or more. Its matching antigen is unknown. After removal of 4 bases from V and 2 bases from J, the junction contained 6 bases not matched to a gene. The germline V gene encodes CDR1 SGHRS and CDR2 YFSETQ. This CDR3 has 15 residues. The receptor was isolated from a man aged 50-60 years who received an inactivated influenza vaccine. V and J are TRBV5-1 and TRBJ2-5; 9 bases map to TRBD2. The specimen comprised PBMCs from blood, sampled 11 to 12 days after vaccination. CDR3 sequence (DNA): TGCGCCAGCAGCGAAGGGACTAGCAGACAAGAGACCCAGTACTTC. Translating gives CASSEGTSRQETQYF.